Following are 3 T cell receptor beta chains from one sample sequenced in a study of cytomegalovirus exposure and HLA in healthy donors. Primers for the PCR totalled 60 Vbeta and 13 Jbeta. Sequencing was performed with immunoSEQ multiplex PCR; in TCRdb, only in-frame clones are kept and a portion is missing. This sample's table has about 50,000 clones. Sequencing was done on a sample of PBMCs. These receptors came from a man younger than 35 in good health and CMV-seropositive.

J is TRBJ2-7 and V is TRBV27; a possible D gene is TRBD2 (5 bases). This CDR3 contains 13 residues. V was clipped by 3 bases and J by 3 bases, with 9 bases between them. Germline values: CDR1 MNHEY, CDR2 SMNVEV (reference sequence). CDR3 in DNA: TGTGCCAGCAGTTTCCTCCGGGGCTACGAGCAGTACTTC. Protein sequence: CASSFLRGYEQYF.

The CDR3 protein is CASSPLGPSGYGYTF. The CDR3 coding sequence is TGTGCCAGCAGTCCACTAGGGCCGTCTGGGTATGGCTACACCTTC. The V and J genes are TRBV27 and TRBJ1-2, with no clear D. The CDR3 runs to 15 residues. V lost 5 bases and J 5 bases, leaving 18 bases between the germline ends. The germline V gene has CDR1 MNHEY and CDR2 SMNVEV (reference sequence).

The chain couples TRBV7-8 to TRBJ1-4; D perhaps matches TRBD1 (5 bases). CDR1 is SGHVS and CDR2 is FQNEAQ in the germline V gene. The V end was cut by 1 base, the J end by 5 bases, with 11 bases between. The CDR3 length is 15 residues. The CDR3 here is CASSLVSGKNEKLFF. CDR3 bases: TGTGCCAGCAGCTTAGTTTCAGGGAAAAATGAAAAACTGTTTTTT.